These 32 T cell receptor beta chains were sequenced from one sample in a study of regulatory T cells in long-lasting Graves disease. Time point noted: newly diagnosed GD, antithyroid drugs for less than 3 months. PBMC RNA was the source of the TCR library. Arm-PCR of CDR3 regions and iRepertoire HTBI primers were the basis on which TCR beta libraries were built. TCRdb called the multiplex PCR reads again in MiXCR, with one record for every CDR3 protein. Among 400,000 to 500,000 distinct CDR3 sequences, 14% were seen once, and the ten largest hold over 15%. This same sample was also part of a study on T cells in Graves' hyperthyroidism and ophthalmopathy.

Specimen: peripheral blood mononuclear cells (PBMCs), collected at new diagnosis, from a patient treated with antithyroid drugs. These receptor sequences come from a woman between 50 and 59 years old with Graves disease.

This clonotype was recorded many times. The chain employs TRBV10-3 and TRBJ2-3, with D possibly TRBD2 on 5 matching bases. V dropped 6 bases and J dropped 0 bases, with 10 bases sitting between them. The CDR3 totals 14 residues. The germline V gene has CDR1 ENHRY and CDR2 SYGVKD. The chain's CDR3 is CAIRTRESTDTQYF. CDR3 in DNA: TGTGCCATCAGAACCCGGGAAAGCACAGATACGCAGTATTTT.

This clonotype was picked up many times. The chain is built from TRBV30 and TRBJ2-1, with D uncertain. The germline V gene encodes CDR1 GTSNPN and CDR2 SVGIG (reference sequence). The length of the CDR3 is 12 residues. V shed 5 bases and J shed 4 bases, with 9 bases lying between them. As DNA, the CDR3 is TGTGCCTGGGCAGCCTATTACAATGAGCAGTTCTTC. Its translation is CAWAAYYNEQFF.

This clonotype was detected ten times or more. The J gene is TRBJ2-3, the V gene TRBV11-3, with 8 bases that match TRBD1. CDR3 length: 14 residues. Germline-derived CDR1 and CDR2 are SGHNT and YENEEA. V lost 5 bases, J lost 2 bases, and 3 bases stayed unmatched. In DNA, the CDR3 is TGTGCCAGCAGCGACAGGGGCATCACAGATACGCAGTATTTT. Protein: CASSDRGITDTQYF.

There are many counts of this clonotype. The rearrangement joins TRBV4-2 to TRBJ1-1; the D is unclear. The CDR3 totals 14 residues. Trimming removed 1 base from V and 0 bases from J, with 6 bases in between. Germline V gene sequence: CDR1 LGHNA, CDR2 YNFKEQ. CDR3 coding DNA: TGTGCCAGCAGCCAAGGGACGGTGAACACTGAAGCTTTCTTT. The encoded protein is CASSQGTVNTEAFF.

Concerning this clonotype itself: This likely came from a read error, as a far larger clone is one base away. The final CDR3 position lacks the conserved phenylalanine or tryptophan, pointing to a likely read error. The chain links TRBV7-9 to TRBJ2-7, with 7 bases matching TRBD2. The germline V gene encodes CDR1 SEHNR and CDR2 FQNEAQ (reference sequence). Trimming removed 5 bases from V and 3 bases from J; junction bases left unmatched: 13. This CDR3 has 16 amino acids. The CDR3 DNA follows: TGTGCCAGCAGCGTAGTTCCCGCGGGAGACGTCTACGAGCAGTACCTC. It specifies CASSVVPAGDVYEQYL.

This chain connects TRBV14 to TRBJ1-2; 7 nucleotides agree with TRBD1. Per the germline V gene, CDR1 is SGHDN and CDR2 is FVKESK. V lost 1 base to trimming and J lost 3 bases; unmatched junction nucleotides: 2. The CDR3 contains 14 residues. The CDR3 region has the DNA TGTGCCAGCAGCCAAGCTCAGGGGGACTATGGCTACACCTTC. Translating it yields CASSQAQGDYGYTF. The full variable domain, completed using reference TRBV14 and TRBJ1-2, is EAGVTQFPSHSVIEKGQTVTLRCDPISGHDNLYWYRRVMGKEIKFLLHFVKESKQDESGMPNNRFLAERTGGTYSTLKVQPAELEDSGVYFCASSQAQGDYGYTFGSGTRLTVV.

At least ten counts were recorded for this clonotype. J is TRBJ2-5 and V is TRBV30; no firm D call. The CDR3 length is 12 residues. Trimming left V 2 bases short and J 1 base short, with 5 bases between. CDR1 is GTSNPN, CDR2 SVGIG, per germline (reference sequence). CDR3 protein: CAWSNIQETQYF. In DNA form, the CDR3 reads TGTGCCTGGAGTAATATCCAAGAGACCCAGTACTTC.

This clonotype was seen a handful of times. This CDR3 fails to terminate in the conserved phenylalanine or tryptophan, so it likely reflects a read error. This chain joins TRBV20-1 and TRBJ1-2; 8 nucleotides match TRBD1. The CDR3 sequence is 14 residues long. Germline CDR1 is DFQATT and CDR2 is SNEGSKA (reference sequence). V was clipped by 1 base and J by 3 bases; unmatched bases: 4. CDR3 sequence reads: CSARGTGRDYGYTL. Written as DNA, the CDR3 is TGCAGTGCTAGAGGGACAGGGCGGGACTATGGCTACACCCTC.

This clonotype was counted ten times or more. V and J are TRBV27 and TRBJ2-7; maybe TRBD1 (5 bases). The CDR3 totals 15 residues. Trimming took 6 bases from V and 3 from J, leaving 18 bases between them. The germline gives CDR1 MNHEY, CDR2 SMNVEV (reference sequence). The CDR3 protein is CASSSSRVANYEQYF. In DNA form, the CDR3 reads TGTGCCAGCAGCTCCTCCAGGGTTGCCAACTACGAGCAGTACTTC.

This clonotype showed up just a few times. As DNA, the CDR3 is TGTGCCAGCAGGAAGAGCGGGAGTTGGTTCAATGAGCAGTTCTTC. Translating it yields CASRKSGSWFNEQFF. The chain couples TRBV7-2 to TRBJ2-1; 8 positions match TRBD2. Germline CDR1 reads SGHTA; CDR2 reads FQGNSA. The CDR3 extends over 15 amino acids. The J segment lost 6 bases and the V segment lost 6 bases, leaving 10 bases of the junction unmatched.

DNA of the CDR3: TGTGCCAGTGCGGGAGTTGTTACCGGGGAGCTGTTTTTT. This translates into CASAGVVTGELFF. V and J are TRBV19 and TRBJ2-2; TRBD2 agrees at 7 bases. Germline V gives CDR1 LNHDA, CDR2 SQIVND (reference sequence). This CDR3 contains 13 residues. J gave up 5 bases and V 8 bases, and 5 bases lay outside the gene matches. The full variable domain, completed using reference TRBV19 and TRBJ2-2, is DGGITQSPKYLFRKEGQNVTLSCEQNLNHDAMYWYRQDPGQGLRLIYYSQIVNDFQKGDIAEGYSVSREKKESFPLTVTSAQKNPTAFYLCASAGVVTGELFFGEGSRLTVL.

This clonotype was recorded many times. The rearrangement uses TRBV12-3 or TRBV12-4 and TRBJ1-1, with a tentative D call TRBD1 (6 bases). V was clipped by 6 bases and J by 4 bases, with 15 bases between them. There are 14 residues in the CDR3. CDR3 DNA sequence: TGTGCCAGCAGAGACGGGGGGCAGATCACTGAAGCTTTCTTT. Its translation: CASRDGGQITEAFF.

Note on this clonotype: This may stem from a read error, because a much larger clone lies one nucleotide away. The rearrangement joins TRBV5-1 to TRBJ1-4; possible D gene TRBD1, 5 bases. Germline CDR1 reads SGHRS; CDR2 reads YFSETQ. The CDR3 covers 14 residues. Trimming removed 4 bases at V and 3 bases at J, with 10 bases between. CDR3 sequence (DNA): TGCGCCAGCAGCCCCACGGGGCCTAATGAAAAACTGTTTTTT. The encoded protein is CASSPTGPNEKLFF.

This clonotype was seen at least ten times. This chain uses TRBV11-2 with TRBJ1-1, with TRBD1 identical over 7 bases. Trimming took 5 bases from V and 7 from J; bases not matched to a gene: 4. Germline loops: CDR1 SGHAT, CDR2 FQNNGV. This CDR3 spans 12 amino acids. The CDR3 region is CASSTDRIEAFF. The CDR3 DNA reads TGTGCCAGCAGCACGGACAGGATTGAAGCTTTCTTT.

This clonotype was detected ten times or more. The chain carries TRBV18 and TRBJ2-5; D is uncertain. CDR3 size: 13 residues. V lost 3 bases and J 3 bases, leaving 8 bases between the germline ends. From germline, CDR1 is KGHSH and CDR2 LQKENI. The CDR3, as DNA: TGTGCCAGCTCACCGGGGAAAAAAGAGACCCAGTACTTC. Its translation: CASSPGKKETQYF.

There are a few counts of this clonotype. The rearrangement joins TRBV27 to TRBJ2-1; 7 nucleotides line up with TRBD2. CDR3 size: 14 residues. The ends lost 3 bases at V and 8 bases at J; junction bases unmatched: 7. Germline values: CDR1 MNHEY, CDR2 SMNVEV (reference sequence). CDR3 DNA: TGTGCCAGCAGTTTTGGAGCGGGAAAGTATGAGCAGTTCTTC. Residues: CASSFGAGKYEQFF.

To note about this clonotype: A read error may be the cause here, since a much bigger clone is one base away. Likely a read error: the CDR3 ends without its conserved phenylalanine or tryptophan. The chain uses TRBV3-1 and TRBJ2-1, with 7 bases fitting TRBD2. Germline assignment: CDR1 LGHDT and CDR2 YNNKEL (reference sequence). The junction had 3 bases not matched to a gene; V was cut back by 4 bases and J by 6 bases. The length of the CDR3 is 13 residues. CDR3 loop: CASSPSGGNEQFY. CDR3 coding DNA: TGTGCCAGCAGCCCGTCGGGGGGCAATGAGCAGTTCTAC.

As to this clonotype: This is likely a read error, given that the CDR3 carries no conserved phenylalanine or tryptophan at its end. The chain links TRBV5-1 to TRBJ2-2; 15 positions agree with TRBD2. Germline assignment: CDR1 SGHRS and CDR2 YFSETQ. The length of the CDR3 is 18 residues. J was trimmed by 1 base and V by 5 bases; bases with no gene match: 6. In nucleotides, the CDR3 is TGCGCCAGCAGAGTGGGACTAGCGGGAGGCCGGAACACCGGGGAGCTGTTTCTT. It encodes CASRVGLAGGRNTGELFL.

This clonotype occurred a few times. The chain is built from TRBV5-1 and TRBJ1-1, with 7 nucleotides matching TRBD1. Trimming took 0 bases from V and 1 from J; bases not matched to a gene: 12. This CDR3 has 18 amino acids. Germline values: CDR1 SGHRS, CDR2 YFSETQ. The chain's CDR3 is CASSLGGGEGHENTEAFF. The CDR3 DNA is TGCGCCAGCAGCTTGGGAGGGGGCGAGGGGCATGAGAACACTGAAGCTTTCTTT.

This clonotype has ten or more counts. The V and J genes are TRBV2 and TRBJ2-7; D perhaps matches TRBD1 (6 bases). From germline, CDR1 is SNHLY and CDR2 FYNNEI. This CDR3 comprises 15 residues. Trimming shortened V by 6 bases and J by 7 bases, and 22 bases separated the two germline ends. In DNA form, the CDR3 reads TGTGCCAGCAGAGGTCTCAGGGGCAGGGTGGGGGAGCAGTACTTC. Encoded protein: CASRGLRGRVGEQYF. Using reference TRBV2 and TRBJ2-7 for the parts outside the CDR3, the full variable domain is EPEVTQTPSHQVTQMGQEVILRCVPISNHLYFYWYRQILGQKVEFLVSFYNNEISEKSEIFDDQFSVERPDGSNFTLKIRSTKLEDSAMYFCASRGLRGRVGEQYFGPGTRLTVT.

Note on this clonotype: With only one base between it and a far larger clone, this is likely a read error. V is TRBV6-5 and J is TRBJ1-1, with TRBD1 identical over 9 bases. The CDR3 has 15 amino acids. Per the germline V gene, CDR1 is MNHEY and CDR2 is SVGAGI. CDR3 nucleotide sequence: TGTGCCAGCAGTTTATCCGGGACAGGGAACACTGAAGCTCTCTTT. Amino acids: CASSLSGTGNTEALF.

On this clonotype: No conserved phenylalanine or tryptophan is present at the end of the CDR3, so a read error is the likely explanation. The rearrangement links TRBV14 to TRBJ2-5; 9 nucleotides line up with TRBD2. Unmatched junction bases numbered 8, after V lost 4 bases and J lost 5 bases. The CDR3 extends over 15 amino acids. Germline-derived CDR1 and CDR2 are SGHDN and FVKESK. CDR3 DNA: TGTGCCAGCAGCCCGATAGCGGGAGTTGGGGAGACCCAGTACTGC. Its protein product is CASSPIAGVGETQYC.

This clonotype was recorded at least ten times. This chain joins TRBV13 and TRBJ2-5, with TRBD2 matching over 10 bases. Losses at the gene ends were 5 bases for V and 3 bases for J; bases not matched to a gene: 3. CDR3 size: 14 residues. CDR1 and CDR2 from the germline V gene are PRHDT and FYEKMQ (reference sequence). The CDR3, as DNA: TGTGCCAGCAGCCCTGGACTAGCGGAAGAGACCCAGTACTTC. Its protein product is CASSPGLAEETQYF.

On this clonotype: Germline is not matched at one junction end, which may reflect a read error. The chain combines TRBV5-1 with TRBJ2-7, with D unclear. The CDR3 runs 15 residues. The V gene's germline CDR1 is SGHRS and CDR2 YFSETQ. Written as DNA, the CDR3 is TGCGCCGGCAGCCTATCCCATGGAGAAGGCTACGAGCAGTACTTC. As protein: CAGSLSHGEGYEQYF.

This clonotype was seen only a few times. The rearrangement joins TRBV27 to TRBJ2-7; the D is unclear. Trimming left V 2 bases short and J 0 bases short, with 8 bases between. The CDR3 totals 14 residues. Germline values: CDR1 MNHEY, CDR2 SMNVEV (reference sequence). The CDR3 is CASSLDGFSYEQYF. As DNA, the CDR3 is TGTGCCAGCAGTTTAGACGGCTTCTCCTACGAGCAGTACTTC.

This clonotype was counted a few times. The V call is TRBV15, the J call TRBJ2-6; 8 bases match TRBD2. Germline CDR1 and CDR2: LNHNV and YYDKDF (reference sequence). The CDR3 has 18 residues. The ends lost 0 bases at V and 2 bases at J; junction bases unmatched: 6. In nucleotides, the CDR3 is TGTGCCACCAGCAGAGACGGGGGCGGGAGGCCTGGGGCCAACGTCCTGACTTTC. Its protein product is CATSRDGGGRPGANVLTF.

This clonotype was found many times. V and J are TRBV7-9 and TRBJ1-1; D might be TRBD1 (5 bases). This CDR3 is 17 amino acids long. CDR1 SEHNR and CDR2 FQNEAQ come from the germline V gene (reference sequence). Trimming shortened V by 5 bases and J by 9 bases, and 28 bases separated the two germline ends. This CDR3 reads CASSRQLGETGTLKAFF. In DNA form, the CDR3 reads TGTGCCAGCAGCCGGCAGTTGGGCGAGACCGGGACCCTCAAAGCTTTCTTT.

Notes on this clonotype: A far larger clone is only one base removed, so a read error is likely. The V call is TRBV6-5, the J call TRBJ2-5; 7 positions agree with TRBD1. Germline CDR1 and CDR2: MNHEY and SVGAGI. The CDR3 runs to 12 residues. CDR3 nucleotide sequence: TGTACCAGCAGTTACAGGGGAGAGACCCAGTACTTC. It yields the protein CTSSYRGETQYF.

This clonotype was seen only a few times. The V gene is TRBV5-4, the J gene TRBJ2-7; 13 positions agree with TRBD2. V trimming: 3 bases; J trimming: 0 bases; junction bases outside the gene matches: 9. In germline, CDR1 is SGHNT, CDR2 YYREEE (reference sequence). The CDR3 loop spans 18 amino acids. This chain's CDR3 is CASSSGLAGRGASYEQYF. In DNA form, the CDR3 reads TGTGCCAGCAGCTCGGGACTAGCGGGGAGAGGGGCCTCCTACGAGCAGTACTTC.

In this sample, this clonotype turned up a few times. The rearrangement uses TRBV6-1 and TRBJ1-1, with D perhaps matching TRBD1 (6 bases). Deletions cut 3 bases from V and 4 bases from J, with 15 bases between. CDR3 length: 15 amino acids. Per germline, CDR1 MNHNS and CDR2 SASEGT. This CDR3 is CASSDRQGGGTEAFF. The CDR3 region has the DNA TGTGCCAGCAGTGATCGACAAGGGGGGGGCACTGAAGCTTTCTTT.

This clonotype appeared a few times. The germline gene is not matched at one end of the junction; a read error may be the cause. This chain joins TRBV12-3 or TRBV12-4 and TRBJ2-2; maybe TRBD2 (5 bases). The CDR3 is made up of 16 amino acids. In nucleotides, the CDR3 is TGTGCCAGCAGTTTAATTTGGGTTACGGGAACCGGGGAGCTGGTTTTT. Translating it yields CASSLIWVTGTGELVF.

This clonotype was counted many times. The chain joins TRBV6-1 to TRBJ2-7, with D possibly being TRBD1 (6 bases). Trimming removed 7 bases from V and 5 bases from J, with 24 bases in between. There are 16 residues in the CDR3. Germline V CDR1 and CDR2: MNHNS, SASEGT. The CDR3 coding sequence is TGTGCCAGCAACCGCTATGGACAGTACGAAGTGGACGAGCAGTACTTC. The encoded protein is CASNRYGQYEVDEQYF.